Sequencing of this T cell receptor beta chain was carried out in a study of graft-versus-host responses after intestinal transplantation. On the study more broadly: Every transplant recipient was induced with anti-thymocyte globulin, then maintained on tacrolimus and steroids for 2 to 4 years. General observations from the study: Present in recipient marrow, GvH clones included some that appeared first in ileum or blood. The presence of high graft-versus-host to host-versus-graft clonal ratios in allografts characterized patients with graft-donor T cell macrochimerism. Early after transplant, HvG declines were associated with peak levels of circulating GvH clones.

As to this clone: What it binds is not known.

The CDR3 sequence is 15 residues long. V was clipped by 1 base and J by 4 bases, with 10 bases between them. Germline loops: CDR1 MNHEY, CDR2 SVGAGI. Method: immunoSEQ multiplex PCR; TCRdb's copy keeps in-frame clones and lacks some. The sample lists approximately 89,000 clones; 90% were seen once. This chain links TRBV6-5 with TRBJ2-2; D is perhaps TRBD1 or TRBD2 (5 bases each). This TCR came from a human patient who received an intestinal transplant, so some T cells may come from the graft donor. Specimen: PBMCs, collected roughly 68 weeks after intestinal transplant. CDR3 residues: CASSYFLGTTGELFF. CDR3 DNA: TGTGCCAGCAGTTACTTTTTAGGGACCACCGGGGAGCTGTTTTTT.